This T cell receptor beta chain was captured by sequencing in a study of OX40 agonist ivuxolimab in advanced cancers. Study in general: Patients were infused with ivuxolimab every 2 weeks at 0.01 to 10 mg/kg. Hepatocellular carcinoma, melanoma, renal cell or head and neck cancer occurred in dose-escalation patients.

Some clones are missing from TCRdb's copy, which holds only in-frame ones; the method was immunoSEQ multiplex PCR. Among roughly 100,000 clones listed, more than 85% were seen once. The length of the CDR3 is 17 residues. CDR1 SQVTM and CDR2 ANQGSEA come from the germline V gene. The receptor was derived from an adult with an advanced solid tumor such as melanoma, head and neck, liver or kidney cancer. This sample comprised CD4+ or CD8+ T cells sorted from blood, obtained in a trial of the OX40 agonist ivuxolimab. The rearrangement joins TRBV29-1 to TRBJ2-5; 14 bases fit TRBD2. The J call may be faulty, since TRBJ2-7 better matches the DNA end. The CDR3 nucleotides read TGCAGCGTTGAAGGGACTAGCGGGAGGAGGGGGTACTACGAGCAGTACTTC. The encoded protein is CSVEGTSGRRGYYEQYF.